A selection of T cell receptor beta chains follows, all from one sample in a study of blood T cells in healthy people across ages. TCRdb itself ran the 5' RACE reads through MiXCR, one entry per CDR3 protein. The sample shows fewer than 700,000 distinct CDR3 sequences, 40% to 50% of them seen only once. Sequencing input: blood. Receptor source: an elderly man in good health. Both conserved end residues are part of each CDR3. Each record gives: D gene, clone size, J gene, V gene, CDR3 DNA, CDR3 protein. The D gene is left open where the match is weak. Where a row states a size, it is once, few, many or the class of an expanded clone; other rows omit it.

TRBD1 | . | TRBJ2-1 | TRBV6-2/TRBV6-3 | TGTGCCAGCAGTTACCCTCGACAGGGGGCGCAGAAGCAGTTCTTC | CASSYPRQGAQKQFF
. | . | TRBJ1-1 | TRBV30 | TGTGCCTGGAGTGCTACATCGAACACTGAAGCTTTCTTT | CAWSATSNTEAFF
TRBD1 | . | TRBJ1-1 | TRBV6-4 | TGTGCCAGCAGTGAGACAGGGTCCACTGAAGCTTTCTTT | CASSETGSTEAFF
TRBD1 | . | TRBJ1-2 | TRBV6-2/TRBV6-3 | TGTGCCAGCACCAATGGACAGGGGAACTATGGCTACACCTTC | CASTNGQGNYGYTF
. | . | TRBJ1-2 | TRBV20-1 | TGCAGTGCTAGGATCGGGGGTGGCTACACCTTC | CSARIGGGYTF
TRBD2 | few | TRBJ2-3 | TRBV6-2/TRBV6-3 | TGTGCCAGCAGTTTGGGACTAGCGGGAGTTCCCACAGATACGCAGTATTTT | CASSLGLAGVPTDTQYF
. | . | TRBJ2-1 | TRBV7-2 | TGTGCCAGCGAGGAGTACAATGAGCAGTTCTTC | CASEEYNEQFF
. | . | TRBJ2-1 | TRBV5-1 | TGCGCCAGCAGCTGGGGGACCGCCAATGAGCAGTTCTTC | CASSWGTANEQFF
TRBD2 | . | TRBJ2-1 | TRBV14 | TGTGCCAGCAGCCAAGATTCAACCGGGAGGGAGTTCTTC | CASSQDSTGREFF
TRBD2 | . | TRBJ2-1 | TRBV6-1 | TGTGCCAGCAGTGAAGTGGGCCTAGCGGGGTACAATGAGCAGTTCTTC | CASSEVGLAGYNEQFF
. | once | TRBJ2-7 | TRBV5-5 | TGTGCCAGCAGTAGAGTTAGCGGAAACTACGAGCAGTACTTC | CASSRVSGNYEQYF
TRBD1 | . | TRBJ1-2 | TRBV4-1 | TGCGCCAGCAGCCAAGGCCAGGGGGCAAGGAACTATGGCTACACCTTC | CASSQGQGARNYGYTF
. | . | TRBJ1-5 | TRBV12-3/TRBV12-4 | TGTGTCAGCATGGCCGGGGGGCCCCAGCATTTT | CVSMAGGPQHF
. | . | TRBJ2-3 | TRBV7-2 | TGTGCCAGCAGCAACAATAGGTTGGATACGCAGTATTTT | CASSNNRLDTQYF
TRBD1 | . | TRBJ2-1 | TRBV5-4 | TGTGCCAGCAGCCCACTGACAGGGGATAGTGAGCAGTTCTTC | CASSPLTGDSEQFF
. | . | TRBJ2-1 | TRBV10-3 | TGTGCCATCAGTGAGCACGAACTCTCCTACAATGAGCAGTTCTTC | CAISEHELSYNEQFF
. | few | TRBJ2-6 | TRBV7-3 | TGTGCCAGCAGCTTGATCGGGGCCAACGTCCTGACTTTC | CASSLIGANVLTF
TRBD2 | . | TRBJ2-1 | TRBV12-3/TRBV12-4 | TGTGCCAGCAGTCCGACTAGCGGGGGGGGTGGTGAGCAGTTCTTC | CASSPTSGGGGEQFF
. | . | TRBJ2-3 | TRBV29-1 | TGCAGCGTCAAAGGGACAACAGATACGCAGTATTTT | CSVKGTTDTQYF
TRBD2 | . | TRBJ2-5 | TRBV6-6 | TGTGCCAGCAGTTACGCGGGGGGGCGGGTAGGAGAGCAGTACTTC | CASSYAGGRVGEQYF
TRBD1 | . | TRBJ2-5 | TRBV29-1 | TGCAGCGTTGATAGTAGGGGGCGGAGAGAGACCCAGTACTTC | CSVDSRGRRETQYF
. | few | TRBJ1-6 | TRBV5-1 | TGCGCCAGCAGCTTGGATCCAGGTTCTAGGTCACCCCTCCACTTT | CASSLDPGSRSPLHF
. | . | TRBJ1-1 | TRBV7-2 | TGTGCCAGCAGCTTCGCATCCTATCCGGTGAACACTGAAGCTTTCTTT | CASSFASYPVNTEAFF
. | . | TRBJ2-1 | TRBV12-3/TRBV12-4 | TGTGCCAGCGGTCCCAGGGTGCGGGTTAGCAATGAGCAGTTCTTC | CASGPRVRVSNEQFF
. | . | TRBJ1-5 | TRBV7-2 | TGTGCCAGCAGCTTAATCACCAGCAATCAGCCCCAGCATTTT | CASSLITSNQPQHF
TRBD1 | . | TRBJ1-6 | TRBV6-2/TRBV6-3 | TGTGCTTCCAGACGGACAGGGATTGGTTCACCCCTCCACTTT | CASRRTGIGSPLHF
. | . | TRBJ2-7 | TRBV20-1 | TGCAGTGCTAGCCCAACAGTGGGCTACGAGCAGTACTTC | CSASPTVGYEQYF
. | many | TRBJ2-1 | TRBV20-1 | TGCAGTGCTAGACCCGGGGTTTCTGTGAATGAGCAGTTCTTC | CSARPGVSVNEQFF
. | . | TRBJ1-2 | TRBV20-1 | TGCAGTGCTCACCGGACACCTAACTATGGCTACACCTTC | CSAHRTPNYGYTF
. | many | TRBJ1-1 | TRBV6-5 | TGTGCCAGCAGTTACAGGGCGGGCACTGAAGCTTTCTTT | CASSYRAGTEAFF
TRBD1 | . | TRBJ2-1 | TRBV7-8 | TGTGCCAGCAGCTTTCCGGGACAGGGTTATGAGCAGTTCTTC | CASSFPGQGYEQFF
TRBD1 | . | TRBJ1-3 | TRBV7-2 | TGTGCCAGCAGCTTGGGTCCCACCGGGACAGGGAGATACACCATATATTTT | CASSLGPTGTGRYTIYF
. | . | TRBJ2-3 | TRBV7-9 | TGTGCCAGCAGCGACCTAGCCCAGGGCTCGGATACGCAGTATTTT | CASSDLAQGSDTQYF